A selection of T cell receptor beta chains follows, all from one sample in a study of T cells after yellow fever vaccination. TCRdb reprocessed the 5' RACE reads with MiXCR, giving one entry per CDR3 protein. The data hold 450,000 to 650,000 distinct CDR3 sequences, with approximately 15% observed a single time. Specimen: PBMCs, collected on the day of the yellow fever booster vaccination. The receptors here all came from a man under 40 who received the YFV17D yellow fever vaccine. Each CDR3 is given with its conserved first and last residue. The D gene is left open where the match is weak. The size field is filled for only some rows; it gives once, few, many or a size class.

V,J,D,size,CDR3,DNA
TRBV11-1,TRBJ2-2,TRBD2,NA,CASSLVPRLAGPANTGELFF,TGTGCCAGCAGCTTAGTCCCGAGACTAGCGGGACCAGCGAACACCGGGGAGCTGTTTTTT
TRBV4-2,TRBJ1-5,NA,NA,CASSQAANQPQHF,TGTGCCAGCAGCCAGGCTGCCAATCAGCCCCAGCATTTT
TRBV6-2/TRBV6-3,TRBJ1-1,NA,NA,CASSPFLRSNTEAFF,TGTGCCAGCAGCCCCTTCCTTCGATCGAACACTGAAGCTTTCTTT
TRBV29-1,TRBJ1-4,NA,NA,CSVGTGAIHEKLFF,TGCAGCGTCGGCACCGGGGCCATCCACGAAAAACTGTTTTTT
TRBV9,TRBJ2-5,NA,few,CASSVEGALQETQYF,TGTGCCAGCAGCGTAGAAGGGGCCCTGCAAGAGACCCAGTACTTC
TRBV29-1,TRBJ2-3,NA,few,CSVRTAFGTDTQYF,TGCAGCGTTAGGACGGCTTTTGGAACAGATACGCAGTATTTT
TRBV29-1,TRBJ1-4,TRBD1,few,CSGGQGDEKLFF,TGCAGCGGGGGACAGGGGGATGAAAAACTGTTTTTT
TRBV2,TRBJ1-5,NA,few,CASSEHNHQPQHF,TGTGCCAGCAGTGAACACAATCATCAGCCCCAGCATTTT
TRBV5-1,TRBJ2-7,TRBD2,few,CASTKTAGTSVSYEQYF,TGCGCCAGCACCAAGACAGCCGGGACTAGCGTTTCCTACGAGCAGTACTTC
TRBV20-1,TRBJ2-1,TRBD2,few,CSVPSGRYEQFF,TGCAGTGTACCTAGCGGGAGGTATGAGCAGTTCTTC
TRBV24-1,TRBJ2-3,NA,NA,CATSEPPGLRRPTDTQYF,TGTGCCACCAGTGAACCCCCGGGACTCCGCAGGCCCACAGATACGCAGTATTTT
TRBV7-2,TRBJ2-1,NA,many,CASSQTTEQFF,TGTGCCAGCAGCCAGACCACTGAGCAGTTCTTC
TRBV29-1,TRBJ2-1,NA,NA,CSVVGIVTSYNEQFF,TGCAGCGTTGTGGGGATCGTGACCTCCTACAATGAGCAGTTCTTC